Included here is one T cell receptor (beta chain) sequence, with context. The sample comes from a study of blood T cell repertoires in COVID-19. Study at large: From the United States, Italy and Spain came samples of acute and convalescent COVID-19. PBMCs, B-cell-depleted T cells, or T cells provided the cDNA or gDNA that made up the material.

The authors' processing: The assay estimated nucleated cells by amplifying reference gene primers. Sequenced by immunoSEQ multiplex PCR; TCRdb stores in-frame clones only, minus some. V and J calls and clone size are copied from that table; D and trimming were computed from the DNA. The table lists 300,000 to 400,000 clones, under 90% of them singletons. This study enrolled people aged 18 to 89 from 24 US geographic areas. The TCR comes from a man in his 60s who had recovered from COVID-19. Sequencing was done on a sample of PBMCs or T cells enriched from blood (not recorded which).

CDR3 in DNA: TGTGCCAGCAGCTTAAAATTAGGGGTTGGATATGAAAAACTGTTTTTT. This sequence encodes CASSLKLGVGYEKLFF. The chain links TRBV7-2 to TRBJ1-4, with D possibly being TRBD1 (5 bases). Trimming stripped 2 bases from V and 6 bases from J, with 16 bases between. The CDR3 consists of 16 residues. Germline CDR1 reads SGHTA; CDR2 reads FQGNSA.